A selection of T cell receptor beta chains follows, all from one sample in a study of graft-versus-host responses after intestinal transplantation. The table came from immunoSEQ multiplex PCR; TCRdb's copy has only in-frame clones and leaves some out. Of more than 65,000 clones in the sample, around 92% were seen once. The antigens of these receptors remain unknown. The sequences come from unstimulated CD8+ T cells sorted from spleen or lymph node cells, collected before transplant. Receptor source: a human donor who was the organ donor for an intestinal transplant. The CDR3 runs from the conserved cysteine through the conserved F or W. A D gene is named only where the DNA matches it firmly. For some rows the clone size is stated as once, few or many, or as a class when expanded; others skip it.

CDR3 protein,CDR3 DNA,CDR3 length,J gene,D gene,clone size,V gene
CASSGTGSNYGYTF,TGTGCCAGCAGCGGGACAGGCTCTAACTATGGCTACACCTTC,14,TRBJ1-2,TRBD1,NA,TRBV9
CSVPGTGGIEQYF,TGCAGCGTTCCCGGGACAGGGGGCATCGAGCAGTACTTC,13,TRBJ2-7,TRBD1,NA,TRBV29-1
CASSLLEGAIYEQYF,TGTGCCAGCAGCTTACTTGAGGGGGCGATCTACGAGCAGTACTTC,15,TRBJ2-7,TRBD1,once,TRBV7-6
CASSSPPSPEQYF,TGTGCCAGCAGTTCCCCCCCCAGTCCCGAGCAGTACTTC,13,TRBJ2-7,NA,NA,TRBV5-4
CASSVESRGPIWEQFF,TGTGCCAGCAGCGTAGAGTCCCGGGGTCCGATATGGGAGCAGTTCTTC,16,TRBJ2-1,NA,NA,TRBV9
CASSIVTGSVEQYF,TGTGCCAGTAGTATCGTAACAGGGTCCGTCGAGCAGTACTTC,14,TRBJ2-7,NA,NA,TRBV19
CASSAWGLDQETQYF,TGTGCCAGCAGTGCTTGGGGCCTTGACCAAGAGACCCAGTACTTC,15,TRBJ2-5,NA,once,TRBV25-1
CASSVDRGRGNTIYF,TGTGCCAGCAGTGTTGACAGGGGGAGAGGAAACACCATATATTTT,15,TRBJ1-3,TRBD1,NA,TRBV6-1
CASSLNRGLGQPQHF,TGTGCCAGCAGCTTGAACAGGGGCCTCGGTCAGCCCCAGCATTTT,15,TRBJ1-5,TRBD1,NA,TRBV5-6
CASSLAGLVEETQYF,TGCGCCAGCAGCCTCGCCGGACTAGTCGAAGAGACCCAGTACTTC,15,TRBJ2-5,TRBD2,NA,TRBV4-1
CASSAGVLTDTQYF,TGTGCCAGCAGCGCGGGGGTACTCACAGATACGCAGTATTTT,14,TRBJ2-3,NA,NA,TRBV9
CASSQIVGNTEAFF,TGCGCCAGCAGCCAGATAGTGGGCAACACTGAAGCTTTCTTT,14,TRBJ1-1,NA,NA,TRBV4-3
CASSQWEGTEAFF,TGCGCCAGCAGCCAATGGGAGGGCACTGAAGCTTTCTTT,13,TRBJ1-1,NA,NA,TRBV4-3
CASSVETGDGYTF,TGTGCCAGCAGCGTAGAGACAGGGGATGGCTACACCTTC,13,TRBJ1-2,TRBD1,NA,TRBV9
CASSLGVGGYNEQFF,TGTGCCAGCAGCTTGGGGGTAGGGGGCTACAATGAGCAGTTCTTC,15,TRBJ2-1,NA,NA,TRBV5-4
CSVRTGGISYEQYF,TGCAGCGTCCGGACAGGGGGAATTTCGTACGAGCAGTACTTC,14,TRBJ2-7,TRBD1,NA,TRBV29-1
CASSGLSGRGGPYNEQFF,TGTGCCAGCAGCGGCCTCTCTGGGCGGGGGGGCCCCTACAATGAGCAGTTCTTC,18,TRBJ2-1,TRBD2,NA,TRBV9
CASSPGHHLYEQYF,TGTGCCAGTTCACCGGGACATCATCTCTACGAGCAGTACTTC,14,TRBJ2-7,NA,NA,TRBV19
CASSHRDRGGWQFF,TGTGCCAGCAGCCATCGGGACAGGGGTGGGTGGCAGTTCTTC,14,TRBJ2-1,TRBD1,NA,TRBV7-9
CASSTRLVNEQFF,TGTGCCAGTAGTACCCGACTAGTCAATGAGCAGTTCTTC,13,TRBJ2-1,NA,NA,TRBV19